This passage covers 9 T cell receptor beta chains from one sample sequenced in a study of blood T cells in healthy people across ages. The use of a sample-barcoded 5' primer and a J-beta primer mix characterized a second PCR of about 7 to 12 cycles. TCRdb analysed the 5' RACE reads with MiXCR anew, one entry per CDR3 protein. The sample consists of about 640,000 distinct CDR3 sequences, 58% of them appearing once. The material sequenced was blood. The receptors originated from a man aged 55 to 70 in good health.

The rearrangement uses TRBV5-1 and TRBJ2-3, with a possible D match to TRBD2 (5 bases). CDR3 length: 16 amino acids. V lost 1 base and J lost 4, with 16 bases in between. Germline V gene sequence: CDR1 SGHRS, CDR2 YFSETQ. CDR3 nucleotide sequence: TGCGCCAGCAGCTTGCGGTTGCGAGGGCTGTCAGATACGCAGTATTTT. It translates to CASSLRLRGLSDTQYF.

The chain employs TRBV9 and TRBJ2-7; D is unresolved. Trimming took 0 bases from V and 2 from J, leaving 9 bases between them. The CDR3 spans 14 residues. In germline, CDR1 is SGDLS, CDR2 YYNGEE. CDR3 sequence reads: CASSVGVGAYEQYF. CDR3 DNA sequence: TGTGCCAGCAGCGTAGGAGTCGGCGCCTACGAGCAGTACTTC.

The V and J genes are TRBV2 and TRBJ2-1; 7 bases line up with TRBD2. The ends lost 6 bases at V and 5 bases at J; junction bases unmatched: 4. This CDR3 comprises 13 residues. CDR1 SNHLY and CDR2 FYNNEI come from the germline V gene. The CDR3 DNA is TGTGCCAGCAGCGGACTAGGGAACAATGAGCAGTTCTTC. It is translated as CASSGLGNNEQFF.

This clonotype has a count of ten or more. A much larger clone differs by one base, so this may be a read error. The V and J genes are TRBV27 and TRBJ1-2; D may be TRBD1 (5 bases). CDR1 MNHEY and CDR2 SMNVEV come from the germline V gene (reference sequence). The V end was cut by 1 base, the J end by 2 bases, with 11 bases between. This CDR3 contains 15 residues. CDR3 in amino acids: CASSLFDSANYGYTF. In DNA form, the CDR3 reads TGTGCCAGCAGTTTATTCGACAGTGCCAACTATGGCTACACCTTC.

The chain couples TRBV20-1 to TRBJ2-7; TRBD2 matches at 9 bases. This CDR3 comprises 14 residues. Germline trimming cut 5 bases from V and 2 bases from J; bases unmatched to any gene: 7. CDR1 is DFQATT, CDR2 SNEGSKA, per germline (reference sequence). CDR3 region: CSAPTSGPTYEQYF. Written as DNA, the CDR3 is TGCAGTGCTCCTACTAGCGGGCCCACCTACGAGCAGTACTTC.

The rearrangement joins TRBV7-2 to TRBJ2-5, with D tentatively TRBD1 or TRBD2 (6 bases each). The CDR3 is 15 amino acids. V was cut by 5 bases and J by 4 bases, with 17 bases left in between. Germline V gene lookup returns CDR1 SGHTA and CDR2 FQGNSA. CDR3 sequence (DNA): TGTGCCAGCAGCGCCGTAACAGGAGGGGGAGAGACCCAGTACTTC. Translating gives CASSAVTGGGETQYF.

This clonotype was detected only a few times. This chain links TRBV12-3 or TRBV12-4 with TRBJ2-7; D might be TRBD1 (6 bases). V was pared by 3 bases and J by 0 bases, with 6 bases between. The CDR3 contains 13 residues. The CDR3 here is CASSFRGSYEQYF. Written as DNA, the CDR3 is TGTGCCAGCAGTTTCAGGGGCTCCTACGAGCAGTACTTC.

This rearrangement joins TRBV20-1 to TRBJ2-1; TRBD1 agrees at 10 bases. The CDR3 is made up of 14 amino acids. J gave up 8 bases and V 5 bases, and 9 bases lay outside the gene matches. CDR1 and CDR2 from the germline V gene are DFQATT and SNEGSKA (reference sequence). CDR3 sequence reads: CSAGPTGGGDEQFF. The CDR3 nucleotides read TGCAGTGCTGGGCCGACAGGGGGCGGCGATGAGCAGTTCTTC.

The V gene is TRBV9, the J gene TRBJ1-4; D is unclear. The CDR3 contains 14 residues. From germline, CDR1 is SGDLS and CDR2 YYNGEE. V was pared by 0 bases and J by 6 bases, with 9 bases between. The CDR3 loop is CASSVGTSDEKLFF. DNA for the CDR3: TGTGCCAGCAGCGTAGGGACGTCAGATGAAAAACTGTTTTTT.